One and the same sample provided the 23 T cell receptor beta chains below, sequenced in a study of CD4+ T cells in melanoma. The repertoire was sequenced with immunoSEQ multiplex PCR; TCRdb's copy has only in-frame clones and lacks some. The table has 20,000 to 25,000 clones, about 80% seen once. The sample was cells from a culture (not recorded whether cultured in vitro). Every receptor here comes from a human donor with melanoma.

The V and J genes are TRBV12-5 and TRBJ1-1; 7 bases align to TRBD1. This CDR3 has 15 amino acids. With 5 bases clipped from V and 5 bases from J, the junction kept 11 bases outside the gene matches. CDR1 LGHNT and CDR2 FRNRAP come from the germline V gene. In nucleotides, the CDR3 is TGTGCTAGTGGTCAGTTACAGGGGATCGAGACTGAAGCTTTCTTT. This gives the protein CASGQLQGIETEAFF.

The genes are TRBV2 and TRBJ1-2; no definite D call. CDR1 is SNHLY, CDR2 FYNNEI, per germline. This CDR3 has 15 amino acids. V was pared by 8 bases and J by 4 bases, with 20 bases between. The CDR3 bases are TGTGCCAGCGCCCCTTCGGGTATATCATCCTATGGCTACACCTTC. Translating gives CASAPSGISSYGYTF.

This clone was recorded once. CDR3 nucleotide sequence: TGTGCCAGTAGTTCCGCGGGACCGCGCTCTGGAAACACCATATATTTT. Translating it yields CASSSAGPRSGNTIYF. The chain has TRBV19 and TRBJ1-3, with D tentatively TRBD1 (5 bases). The CDR3 loop spans 16 amino acids. V shed 5 bases and J shed 0 bases, with 14 bases lying between them. Germline lookup yields CDR1 LNHDA and CDR2 SQIVND (reference sequence).

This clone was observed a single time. The CDR3 DNA follows: TGTGCCAGCAGCCAAGAGTCAGGGATGGATCAGCCCCAGCATTTT. It translates to CASSQESGMDQPQHF. This chain connects TRBV4-2 to TRBJ1-5; tentatively, D is TRBD1 (5 bases). The V gene lost 0 bases and the J gene lost 5 bases, with 11 bases spanning the gap. This CDR3 region has 15 residues. Per the germline V gene, CDR1 is LGHNA and CDR2 is YNFKEQ.

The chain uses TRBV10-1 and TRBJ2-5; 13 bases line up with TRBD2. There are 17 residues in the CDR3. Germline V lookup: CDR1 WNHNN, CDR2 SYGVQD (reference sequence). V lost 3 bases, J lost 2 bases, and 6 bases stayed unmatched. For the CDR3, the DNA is TGCGCCAGCAGTGAAGGTAGACTAGCGGGGGGTCAAGAGACCCAGTACTTC. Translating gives CASSEGRLAGGQETQYF.

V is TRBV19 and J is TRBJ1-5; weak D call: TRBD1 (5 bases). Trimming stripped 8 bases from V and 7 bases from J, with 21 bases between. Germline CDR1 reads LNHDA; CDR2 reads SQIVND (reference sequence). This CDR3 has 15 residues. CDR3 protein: CASHTPGQGGQPQHF. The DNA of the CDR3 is TGTGCCAGTCACACCCCCGGGCAGGGTGGGCAGCCCCAGCATTTT.

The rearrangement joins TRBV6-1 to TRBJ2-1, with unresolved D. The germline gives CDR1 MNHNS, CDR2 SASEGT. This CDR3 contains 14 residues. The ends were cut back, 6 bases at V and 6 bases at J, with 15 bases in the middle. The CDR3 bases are TGTGCCAGCAGACCAGCTTTCGCCTTCAATGAGCAGTTCTTC. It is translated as CASRPAFAFNEQFF.

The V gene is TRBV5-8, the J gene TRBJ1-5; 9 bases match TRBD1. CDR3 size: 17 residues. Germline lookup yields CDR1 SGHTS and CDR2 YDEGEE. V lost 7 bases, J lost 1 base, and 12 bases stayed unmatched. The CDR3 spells CASLPGQGFDSNQPQHF. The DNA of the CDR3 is TGTGCCAGCCTACCGGGACAGGGTTTTGACAGCAATCAGCCCCAGCATTTT.

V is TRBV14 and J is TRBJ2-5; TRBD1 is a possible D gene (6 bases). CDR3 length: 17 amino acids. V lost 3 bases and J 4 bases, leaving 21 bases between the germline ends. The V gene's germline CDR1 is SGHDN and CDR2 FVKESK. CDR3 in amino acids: CASSQGIGQGYRETQYF. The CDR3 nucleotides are TGTGCCAGCAGCCAGGGCATCGGGCAGGGGTACCGAGAGACCCAGTACTTC. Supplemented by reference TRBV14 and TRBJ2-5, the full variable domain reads EAGVTQFPSHSVIEKGQTVTLRCDPISGHDNLYWYRRVMGKEIKFLLHFVKESKQDESGMPNNRFLAERTGGTYSTLKVQPAELEDSGVYFCASSQGIGQGYRETQYFGPGTRLLVL.

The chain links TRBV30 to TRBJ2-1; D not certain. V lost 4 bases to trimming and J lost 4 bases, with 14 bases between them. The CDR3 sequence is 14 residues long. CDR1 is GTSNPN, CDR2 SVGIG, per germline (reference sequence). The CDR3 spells CAWTIAADYNEQFF. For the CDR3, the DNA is TGTGCCTGGACTATCGCGGCGGATTACAATGAGCAGTTCTTC.

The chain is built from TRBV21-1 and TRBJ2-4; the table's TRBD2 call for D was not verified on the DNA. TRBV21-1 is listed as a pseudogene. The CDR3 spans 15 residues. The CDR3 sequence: CASSKGGSGKNIQYF. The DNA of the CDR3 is TGTGCCAGCAGCAAAGGTGGGTCGGGCAAAAACATTCAGTACTTC.

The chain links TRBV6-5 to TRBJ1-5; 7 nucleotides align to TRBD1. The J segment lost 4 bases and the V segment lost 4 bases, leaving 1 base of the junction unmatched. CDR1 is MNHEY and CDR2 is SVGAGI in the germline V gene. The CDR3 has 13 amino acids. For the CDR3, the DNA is TGTGCCAGCAGTTTACAGGGGAATCAGCCCCAGCATTTT. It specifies CASSLQGNQPQHF.

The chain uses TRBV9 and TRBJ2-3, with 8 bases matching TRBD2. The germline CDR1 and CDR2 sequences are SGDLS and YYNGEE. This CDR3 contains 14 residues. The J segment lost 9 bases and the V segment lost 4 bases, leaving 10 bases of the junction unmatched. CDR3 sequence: CASSISGGLVTQYF. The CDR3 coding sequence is TGTGCCAGCAGCATCAGCGGGGGACTTGTCACGCAGTATTTT.

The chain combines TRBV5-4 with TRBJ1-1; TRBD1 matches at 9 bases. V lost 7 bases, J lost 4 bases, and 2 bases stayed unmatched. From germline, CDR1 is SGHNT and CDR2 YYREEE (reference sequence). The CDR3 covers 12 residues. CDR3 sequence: CASHRGPTEAFF. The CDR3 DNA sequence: TGTGCCAGCCACAGGGGGCCCACTGAAGCTTTCTTT.

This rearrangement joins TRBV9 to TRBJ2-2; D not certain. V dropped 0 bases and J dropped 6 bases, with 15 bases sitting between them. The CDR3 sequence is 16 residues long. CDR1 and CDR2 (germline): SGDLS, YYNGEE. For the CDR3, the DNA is TGTGCCAGCAGCGTAGTTCCGCAGGTGGTACCCGGGGAGCTGTTTTTT. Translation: CASSVVPQVVPGELFF.

CDR3 nucleotides: TGTGCCAGCAGTAAACGACAGGTCCGGTCACCCCTCCACTTT. This codes for CASSKRQVRSPLHF. V gene TRBV6-5 combines with J gene TRBJ1-6, with D maybe TRBD1 (6 bases). Deletions cut 5 bases from V and 10 bases from J, with 15 bases between. From germline, CDR1 is MNHEY and CDR2 SVGAGI. The CDR3 covers 14 residues.

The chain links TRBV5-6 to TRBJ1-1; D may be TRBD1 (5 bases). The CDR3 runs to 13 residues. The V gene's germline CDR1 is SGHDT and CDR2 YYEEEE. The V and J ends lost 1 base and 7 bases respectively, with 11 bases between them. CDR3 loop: CASSLQGWGEAFF. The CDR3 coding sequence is TGTGCCAGCAGCTTGCAGGGTTGGGGTGAAGCTTTCTTT.

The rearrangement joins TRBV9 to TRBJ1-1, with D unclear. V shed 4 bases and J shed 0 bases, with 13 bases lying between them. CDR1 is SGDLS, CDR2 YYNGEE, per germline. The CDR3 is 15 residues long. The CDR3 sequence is CASSRESTLNTEAFF. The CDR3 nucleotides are TGTGCCAGCAGCAGGGAGTCCACATTGAACACTGAAGCTTTCTTT.

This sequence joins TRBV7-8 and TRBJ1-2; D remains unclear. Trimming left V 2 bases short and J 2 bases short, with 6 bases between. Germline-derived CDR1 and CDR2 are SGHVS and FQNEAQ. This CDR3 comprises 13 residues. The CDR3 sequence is CASSLTDNYGYTF. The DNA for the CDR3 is TGTGCCAGCAGCTTAACAGACAACTATGGCTACACCTTC. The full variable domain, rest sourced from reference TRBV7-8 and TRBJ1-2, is GAGVSQSPRYKVAKRGQDVALRCDPISGHVSLFWYQQALGQGPEFLTYFQNEAQLDKSGLPSDRFFAERPEGSVSTLKIQRTQQEDSAVYLCASSLTDNYGYTFGSGTRLTVV.

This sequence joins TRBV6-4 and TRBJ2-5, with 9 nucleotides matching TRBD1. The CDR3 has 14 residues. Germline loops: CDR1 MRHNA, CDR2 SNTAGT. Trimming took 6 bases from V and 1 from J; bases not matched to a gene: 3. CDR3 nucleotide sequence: TGTGCCAGCAGCGAGGGACAGGGCCAAGAGACCCAGTACTTC. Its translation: CASSEGQGQETQYF.

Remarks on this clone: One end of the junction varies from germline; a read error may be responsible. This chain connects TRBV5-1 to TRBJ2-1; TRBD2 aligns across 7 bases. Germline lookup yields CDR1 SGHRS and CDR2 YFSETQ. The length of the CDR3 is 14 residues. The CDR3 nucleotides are TGCGCCAGCAGTTTGGGCCCCCCGGGGGGTGAGCAGTTCTTC. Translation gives CASSLGPPGGEQFF.

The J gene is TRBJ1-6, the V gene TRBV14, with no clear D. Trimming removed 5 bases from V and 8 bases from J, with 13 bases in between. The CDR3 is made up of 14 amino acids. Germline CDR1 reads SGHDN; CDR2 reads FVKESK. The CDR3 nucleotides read TGTGCCAGCAGCGAAGGACGGGAATATTCACCCCTCCACTTT. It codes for CASSEGREYSPLHF. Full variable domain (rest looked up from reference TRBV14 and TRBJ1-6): EAGVTQFPSHSVIEKGQTVTLRCDPISGHDNLYWYRRVMGKEIKFLLHFVKESKQDESGMPNNRFLAERTGGTYSTLKVQPAELEDSGVYFCASSEGREYSPLHFGNGTRLTVT.

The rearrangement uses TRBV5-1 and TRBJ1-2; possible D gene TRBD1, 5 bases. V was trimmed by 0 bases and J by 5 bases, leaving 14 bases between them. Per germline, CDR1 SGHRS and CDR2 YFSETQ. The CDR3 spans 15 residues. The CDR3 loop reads CASSLAGPGGYGYTF. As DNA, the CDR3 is TGCGCCAGCAGCTTGGCCGGGCCTGGGGGGTATGGCTACACCTTC.